This record looks at one TCR beta chain sequence and its context. The antigen remains unidentified. These data come from a study of tumor-infiltrating lymphocytes in primary liver carcinoma. Broader study findings: Against blood, tumors held a significantly higher top-250-clone fraction (p = 0.039).

Both blood RNA, taken from unsorted whole blood, and germline DNA were extracted. Germline V lookup: CDR1 MNHNY, CDR2 SVGAGI (reference sequence). The CDR3 has 15 residues. The ends lost 6 bases at V and 5 bases at J; junction bases unmatched: 5. TCR beta cDNA was prepared out of around 460 ng total RNA by means of a constant-region primer. Amplification in three nested multiplex PCR rounds with slightly modified ARM-PCR gave rise to TCR beta libraries. Two initial PCR rounds of ten to eleven cycles each paired TRBV1-TRBV30 forward primers with a C-beta reverse primer. MiXCR, applied by TCRdb to the multiplex PCR reads, yields one record per CDR3 protein. The repertoire consists of about 180,000 distinct CDR3 sequences, with 50% to 75% occurring once and the leading ten covering roughly 76%.

This receptor was identified in a middle-aged man with primary liver carcinoma and hepatitis B virus infection. The sample was peripheral blood. The J gene is TRBJ2-1, the V gene TRBV6-6; 12 nucleotides line up with TRBD2. Here the CDR3 reads CASSPTSGGDNEQFF. In nucleotides, the CDR3 is TGTGCCAGCAGCCCGACTAGCGGGGGAGACAATGAGCAGTTCTTC.